Below are 16 T cell receptor beta chains sequenced from a single sample in a study of tumor-infiltrating lymphocytes in oesophageal squamous cell carcinoma. Via MiXCR, TCRdb re-called the PCR reads, giving one row per CDR3 protein. Counted here are over 10,000 distinct CDR3 sequences, more than 55% occurring once; the ten biggest clones make up approximately 32%. Sequenced sample: esophageal tumor tissue. All receptors come from a female donor with esophageal squamous cell carcinoma.

The DNA for the CDR3 is TGTGCCAGCAGCTTAGTGGGGGACAGGGGTGAGACCCAGTACTTC. Protein: CASSLVGDRGETQYF. The chain has TRBV7-9 and TRBJ2-5; TRBD1 matches at 10 bases. CDR3 size: 15 residues. Germline assignment: CDR1 SEHNR and CDR2 FQNEAQ (reference sequence). Unmatched junction bases numbered 4, after V lost 1 base and J lost 5 bases.

This CDR3 reads CASSDPSGRYTDTQYF. The CDR3 region has the DNA TGTGCCAGCAGCGACCCCTCAGGGCGGTACACAGATACGCAGTATTTT. V usage is TRBV6-8 and J usage is TRBJ2-3, with D maybe TRBD1 (5 bases). Germline assignment: CDR1 MNHGY and CDR2 SAAAGT. Between the trimmed V and J ends, which lost 6 bases and 2 bases, there was a span of 18 bases. The CDR3 consists of 16 residues.

The sample holds a few counts of this clonotype. The V call is TRBV4-1, the J call TRBJ1-2, with 8 positions matching TRBD1. The CDR3 has 17 amino acids. The V segment lost 0 bases and the J segment 2 bases; nucleotides outside the gene matches: 8. CDR1 and CDR2 (germline): MGHRA, YSYEKL. CDR3 DNA sequence: TGCGCCAGCAGCCAAGATCGGGGGCGACAGGGGAACTATGGCTACACCTTC. Amino acids: CASSQDRGRQGNYGYTF.

Ten or more counts support this clonotype. The rearrangement links TRBV5-1 to TRBJ2-3; 8 bases agree with TRBD2. There are 16 residues in the CDR3. CDR1 is SGHRS and CDR2 is YFSETQ in the germline V gene. V shed 4 bases and J 7 bases; nucleotides not matched to a gene: 14. The CDR3 is CASSQGIAGIVNTQYF. The CDR3 bases are TGCGCCAGCAGCCAGGGTATAGCGGGGATCGTTAATACGCAGTATTTT.

Note on this clonotype: No conserved phenylalanine or tryptophan is present at the end of the CDR3, so a read error is the likely explanation. The limits of the CDR3 on the DNA are not certain, so only TCRdb's listed CDR3 is given. The chain has TRBV7-9 and TRBJ2-3. Ends included, the CDR3 has 12 residues. The germline V gene has CDR1 SEHNR and CDR2 FQNEAQ (reference sequence). The CDR3 loop reads CASSLASYEQFV.

This clonotype was recorded a few times. A much bigger clone sits one base away, suggesting this may be a read error. V and J are TRBV6-2 or TRBV6-3 and TRBJ2-1; possibly TRBD1 for D (5 bases). Germline CDR1 reads MNHEY; CDR2 reads SVGEGT. The V and J ends lost 2 bases and 10 bases respectively, with 12 bases between them. CDR3 length: 13 amino acids. As DNA, the CDR3 is TGTGCCAGCAGTTACCCCACAGGTAGCGAGCAGTTCTTC. This translates into CASSYPTGSEQFF.

The V gene is TRBV7-6, the J gene TRBJ2-1; D gene unclear. The germline CDR1 and CDR2 sequences are SGHVS and FNYEAQ. The CDR3 sequence is 13 residues long. V dropped 5 bases and J dropped 11 bases, with 16 bases sitting between them. The CDR3 nucleotides are TGTGCCAGCAGCCCCCCTATTGCACAACAGCAGTTCTTC. Amino acids: CASSPPIAQQQFF.

V usage is TRBV7-9 and J usage is TRBJ2-5; weak D call: TRBD2 (6 bases). The J call may be incorrect, as the DNA end agrees better with TRBJ2-1. Germline loops: CDR1 SEHNR, CDR2 FQNEAQ (reference sequence). This CDR3 is 15 amino acids long. The CDR3 sequence is CASSPAGGLNNEQFF. CDR3 nucleotide sequence: TGTGCCAGCAGCCCAGCGGGCGGGTTAAACAATGAGCAGTTCTTC.

The V gene is TRBV7-6, the J gene TRBJ2-7, with D unresolved. Germline V gene data show CDR1 as SGHVS and CDR2 as FNYEAQ. V dropped 4 bases and J dropped 6 bases, with 19 bases sitting between them. The CDR3 is 15 residues long. CDR3 residues: CASSSQNGPFSEQYF. The DNA for the CDR3 is TGTGCCAGCAGCTCACAAAATGGGCCCTTCTCCGAGCAGTACTTC.

The chain combines TRBV7-2 with TRBJ2-7, with D possibly TRBD2 on 5 matching bases. Trimming shortened V by 5 bases and J by 5 bases, and 10 bases separated the two germline ends. The germline V gene encodes CDR1 SGHTA and CDR2 FQGNSA. This CDR3 region has 12 residues. CDR3 sequence: CASSRQRNEQYF. DNA for the CDR3: TGTGCCAGCAGCCGTCAGCGGAACGAGCAGTACTTC.

This sequence joins TRBV12-3 or TRBV12-4 and TRBJ1-2; TRBD1 might be the D (6 bases). The CDR3 has 11 amino acids. Deletions cut 6 bases from V and 7 bases from J, with 9 bases between. For the CDR3, the DNA is TGTGCCAGCAGCCTAGGGGGTGGCTACACCTTC. Protein: CASSLGGGYTF.

This clonotype was seen repeatedly, ten times or more. V usage is TRBV4-3 and J usage is TRBJ2-4, with a weak D call TRBD2 (5 bases). Germline loops: CDR1 LGHNA, CDR2 YSLEER. This CDR3 has 15 residues. The germline V and J ends were trimmed by 4 bases and 13 bases, with 23 bases remaining between them. The CDR3 DNA is TGCGCCAGCAGCCGCGCGCGTGGCAGCGGAACCGAACAGTACTTC. It specifies CASSRARGSGTEQYF.

CDR3 sequence reads: CASSELLLEQFF. The CDR3 DNA follows: TGTGCCAGCAGTGAACTGTTGTTGGAGCAGTTCTTC. The V gene is TRBV6-1, the J gene TRBJ2-6; the D is unclear. The J call may not be correct, given that the DNA end is closer to TRBJ2-1. The length of the CDR3 is 12 residues. Per the germline V gene, CDR1 is MNHNS and CDR2 is SASEGT.

About this clonotype: Here the CDR3 omits its conserved ending phenylalanine or tryptophan, so a read error is the likely source. The DNA is left out, because the CDR3 cannot be placed on it with certainty; the CDR3 is given as TCRdb lists it. The rearrangement uses TRBV7-8 and TRBJ2-5; the D segment call TRBD1 is taken from the table without a DNA check. CDR1 is SGHVS, CDR2 FQNEAQ, per germline. The CDR3 is 16 amino acids in total, end residues counted. CDR3 residues: CASSNRQGAYEQYFGN.

The chain combines TRBV6-1 with TRBJ1-2; the match to TRBD2 covers 14 bases. The DNA end lines up better with TRBJ2-7; the J call may be wrong. This CDR3 region has 21 residues. Germline loops: CDR1 MNHNS, CDR2 SASEGT. DNA for the CDR3: TGTGCCAGCAGTTCCTTAGCCCGCCGGACTAGCGGGAGGAACAGCGGCTACGAGCAGTACTTC. It is translated as CASSSLARRTSGRNSGYEQYF.

The chain combines TRBV2 with TRBJ2-5; D is possibly TRBD2 (7 bases). V was shortened by 9 bases and J by 5 bases, with 13 bases between the two germline ends. CDR3 length: 12 residues. Germline values: CDR1 SNHLY, CDR2 FYNNEI. The CDR3 DNA sequence: TGTGCCAGTAGAGGGGGAGGGGAGACCCAGTACTTC. Translated: CASRGGGETQYF.